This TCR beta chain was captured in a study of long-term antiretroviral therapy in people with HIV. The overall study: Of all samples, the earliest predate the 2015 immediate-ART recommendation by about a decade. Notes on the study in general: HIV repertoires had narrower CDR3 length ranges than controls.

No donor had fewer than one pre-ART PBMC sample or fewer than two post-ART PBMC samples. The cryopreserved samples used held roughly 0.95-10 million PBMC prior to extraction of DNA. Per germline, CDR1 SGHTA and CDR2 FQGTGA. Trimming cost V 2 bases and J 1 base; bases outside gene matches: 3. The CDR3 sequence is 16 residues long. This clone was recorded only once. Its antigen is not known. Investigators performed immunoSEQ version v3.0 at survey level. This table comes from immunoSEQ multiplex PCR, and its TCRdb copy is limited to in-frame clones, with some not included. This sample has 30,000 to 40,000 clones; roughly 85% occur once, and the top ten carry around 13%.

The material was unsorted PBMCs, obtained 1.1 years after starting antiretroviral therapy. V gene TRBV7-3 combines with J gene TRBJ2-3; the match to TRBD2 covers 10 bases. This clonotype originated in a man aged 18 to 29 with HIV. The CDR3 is CASSLQAGGGTDTQYF. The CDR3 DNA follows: TGTGCCAGCAGCTTACAAGCGGGAGGGGGCACAGATACGCAGTATTTT.